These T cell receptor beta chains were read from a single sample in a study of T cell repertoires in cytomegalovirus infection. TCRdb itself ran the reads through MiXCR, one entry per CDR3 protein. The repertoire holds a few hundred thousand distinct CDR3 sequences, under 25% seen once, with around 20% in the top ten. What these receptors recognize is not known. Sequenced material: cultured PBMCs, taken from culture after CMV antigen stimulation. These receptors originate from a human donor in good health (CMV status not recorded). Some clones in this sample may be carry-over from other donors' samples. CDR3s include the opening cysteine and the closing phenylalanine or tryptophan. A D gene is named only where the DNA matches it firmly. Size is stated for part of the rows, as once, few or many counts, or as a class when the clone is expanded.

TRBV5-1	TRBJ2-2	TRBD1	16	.	CASSGPGQGDTGELFF	TGCGCCAGCAGCGGACCGGGACAGGGGGACACCGGGGAGCTGTTTTTT
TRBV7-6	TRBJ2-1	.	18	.	CASSYPRAGRRRLDEQFF	TGTGCCAGCAGCTACCCCCGGGCAGGACGTAGGAGGTTAGATGAGCAGTTCTTC
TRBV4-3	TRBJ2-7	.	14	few	CASSQDIFGTLQYF	TGCGCCAGCAGCCAAGATATTTTCGGGACTCTGCAGTACTTC
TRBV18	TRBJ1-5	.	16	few	CASSPPNQGIGQPQHF	TGTGCCAGCTCACCACCCAACCAGGGGATCGGGCAGCCCCAGCATTTT
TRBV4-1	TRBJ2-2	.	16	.	CASSLNSPQHTGELFF	TGCGCCAGCAGCCTTAATAGCCCCCAGCACACCGGGGAGCTGTTTTTT
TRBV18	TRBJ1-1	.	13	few	CASSLSASTEAFF	TGTGCCAGCTCACTGTCTGCGAGCACTGAAGCTTTCTTT
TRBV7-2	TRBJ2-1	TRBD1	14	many	CASSLTGGYNEQFF	TGTGCCAGCAGCTTAACAGGGGGATACAATGAGCAGTTCTTC
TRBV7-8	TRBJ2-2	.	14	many	CASSLERAWGELFF	TGTGCCAGCAGCTTAGAGAGGGCCTGGGGGGAGCTGTTTTTT
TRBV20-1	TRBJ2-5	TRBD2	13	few	CSVDGRAGETQYF	TGCAGTGTCGACGGGAGGGCAGGAGAGACCCAGTACTTC
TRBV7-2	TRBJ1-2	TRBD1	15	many	CASSSSGGVNYGYTF	TGTGCCAGCAGCTCGTCAGGGGGCGTTAACTATGGCTACACCTTC
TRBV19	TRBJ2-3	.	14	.	CASSTQTDTDTQYF	TGTGCCAGTAGTACCCAGACAGACACAGATACGCAGTATTTT
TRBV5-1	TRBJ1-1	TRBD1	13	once	CASTQDRVTEAFF	TGCGCCAGCACCCAAGACAGGGTCACTGAAGCTTTCTTT
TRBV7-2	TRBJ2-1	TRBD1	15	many	CASSTGTGIYNEQFF	TGTGCCAGCAGCACCGGGACAGGGATCTACAATGAGCAGTTCTTC
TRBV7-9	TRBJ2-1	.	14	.	CASSLEAVGNEQFF	TGTGCCAGCAGCTTAGAAGCGGTTGGAAATGAGCAGTTCTTC